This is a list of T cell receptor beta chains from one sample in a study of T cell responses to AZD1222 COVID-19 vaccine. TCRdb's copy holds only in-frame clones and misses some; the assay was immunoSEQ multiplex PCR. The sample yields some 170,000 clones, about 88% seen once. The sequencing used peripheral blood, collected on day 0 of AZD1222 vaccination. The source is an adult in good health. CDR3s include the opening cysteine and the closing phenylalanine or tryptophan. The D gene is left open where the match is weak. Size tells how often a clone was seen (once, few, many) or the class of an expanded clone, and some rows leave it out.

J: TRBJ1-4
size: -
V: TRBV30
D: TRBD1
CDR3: CAWSIPGTGGEKLFF
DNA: TGTGCCTGGAGTATCCCCGGGACAGGGGGTGAAAAACTGTTTTTT

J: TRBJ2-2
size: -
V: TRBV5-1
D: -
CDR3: CASSLRTAGELFF
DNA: TGCGCCAGCAGCTTGAGGACAGCCGGGGAGCTGTTTTTT

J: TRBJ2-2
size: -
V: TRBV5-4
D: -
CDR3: CASTTNADLNTGELFF
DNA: TGTGCCAGCACTACCAATGCGGACTTGAACACCGGGGAGCTGTTTTTT

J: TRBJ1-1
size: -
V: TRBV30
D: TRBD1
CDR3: CAWSAGGTGETEAFF
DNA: TGTGCCTGGAGTGCGGGGGGGACAGGGGAGACTGAAGCTTTCTTT

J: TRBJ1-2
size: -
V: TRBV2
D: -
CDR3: CASRADRINYGYTF
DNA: TGTGCCAGCAGAGCCGACAGGATCAACTATGGCTACACCTTC

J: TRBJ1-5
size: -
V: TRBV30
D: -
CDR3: CAWSVLGTRNQPQHF
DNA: TGTGCCTGGAGTGTTCTGGGGACTCGGAATCAGCCCCAGCATTTT

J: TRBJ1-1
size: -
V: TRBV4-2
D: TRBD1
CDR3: CASSQEGQGDTEAFF
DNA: TGTGCCAGCAGCCAAGAGGGACAGGGCGACACTGAAGCTTTCTTT

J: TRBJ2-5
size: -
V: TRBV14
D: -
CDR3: CASSAVPGTQYF
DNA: TGTGCCAGCAGCGCCGTACCAGGGACCCAGTACTTC

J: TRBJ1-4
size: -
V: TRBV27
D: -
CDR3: CASSSTPGVNEKLFF
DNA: TGTGCCAGCAGTTCCACCCCCGGGGTTAATGAAAAACTGTTTTTT

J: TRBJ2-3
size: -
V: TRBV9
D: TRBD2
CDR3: CASSVLAGGITDTQYF
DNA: TGTGCCAGCAGCGTTCTAGCGGGAGGGATCACAGATACGCAGTATTTT

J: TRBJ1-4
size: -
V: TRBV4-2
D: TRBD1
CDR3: CASSQDFRGTGGVGLFF
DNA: TGTGCCAGCAGCCAAGATTTTCGGGGGACAGGGGGCGTCGGGCTGTTTTTT

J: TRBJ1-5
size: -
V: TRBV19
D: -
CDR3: CASSIETGLYNQPQHF
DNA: TGTGCCAGTAGTATCGAAACAGGACTTTACAATCAGCCCCAGCATTTT

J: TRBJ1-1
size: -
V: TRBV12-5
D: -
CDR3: CASGYGGGRAEAFF
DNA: TGTGCTAGTGGTTATGGGGGCGGGAGGGCTGAAGCTTTCTTT

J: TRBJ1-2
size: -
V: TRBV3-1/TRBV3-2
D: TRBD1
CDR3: CASRRTGGDGYTF
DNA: TGTGCCAGCAGACGTACAGGGGGCGATGGCTACACCTTC

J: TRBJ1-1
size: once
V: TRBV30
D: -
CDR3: CAWSRGRDTEAFF
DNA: TGTGCCTGGAGTAGGGGGAGGGACACTGAAGCTTTCTTT

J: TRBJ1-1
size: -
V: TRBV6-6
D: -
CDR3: CASSHQGRDTEAFF
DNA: TGTGCCAGCAGCCACCAGGGGAGGGATACTGAAGCTTTCTTT

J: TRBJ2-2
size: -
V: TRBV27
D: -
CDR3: CASSVGRVNTGELFF
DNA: TGTGCCAGCAGTGTCGGCAGGGTGAACACCGGGGAGCTGTTTTTT

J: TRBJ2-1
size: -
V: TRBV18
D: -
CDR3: CASAVSGGSSYNEQFF
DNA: TGTGCCAGCGCCGTCAGTGGGGGGAGCTCCTACAATGAGCAGTTCTTC

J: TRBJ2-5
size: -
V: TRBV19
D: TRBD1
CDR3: CASSPTQTGAMAQYF
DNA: TGTGCCAGTAGTCCCACGCAAACAGGGGCTATGGCCCAGTACTTC

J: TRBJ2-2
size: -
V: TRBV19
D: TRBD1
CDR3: CASSKKTGSLTGELFF
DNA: TGTGCCAGTAGTAAAAAGACAGGGAGTCTCACCGGGGAGCTGTTTTTT

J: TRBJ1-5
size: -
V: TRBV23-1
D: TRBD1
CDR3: CASGDRAGNQPQHF
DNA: TGCGCCAGCGGGGACAGGGCAGGCAATCAGCCCCAGCATTTT

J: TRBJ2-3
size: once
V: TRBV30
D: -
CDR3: CAWSRADTQYF
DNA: TGTGCCTGGAGTCGGGCAGATACGCAGTATTTT

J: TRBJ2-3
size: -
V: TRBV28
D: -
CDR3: CASLSARRTTDTQYF
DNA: TGTGCCAGCCTGTCAGCTAGAAGGACCACAGATACGCAGTATTTT

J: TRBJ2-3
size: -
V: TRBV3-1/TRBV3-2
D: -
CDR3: CASSQGNRGTDTQYF
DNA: TGTGCCAGCAGCCAAGGGAACCGAGGCACAGATACGCAGTATTTT

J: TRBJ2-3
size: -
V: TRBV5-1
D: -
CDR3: CASSHGGGTDTQYF
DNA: TGCGCCAGCAGCCACGGAGGTGGCACAGATACGCAGTATTTT